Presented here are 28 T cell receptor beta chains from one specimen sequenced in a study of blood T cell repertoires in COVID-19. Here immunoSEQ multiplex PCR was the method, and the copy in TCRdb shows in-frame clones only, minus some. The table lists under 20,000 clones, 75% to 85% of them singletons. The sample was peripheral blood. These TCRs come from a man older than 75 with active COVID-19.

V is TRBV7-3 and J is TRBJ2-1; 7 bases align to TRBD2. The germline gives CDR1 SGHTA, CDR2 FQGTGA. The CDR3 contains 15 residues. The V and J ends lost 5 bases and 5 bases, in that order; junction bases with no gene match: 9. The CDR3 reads CASSPVSLADNEQFF. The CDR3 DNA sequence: TGTGCCAGCAGCCCAGTATCTCTAGCGGACAATGAGCAGTTCTTC.

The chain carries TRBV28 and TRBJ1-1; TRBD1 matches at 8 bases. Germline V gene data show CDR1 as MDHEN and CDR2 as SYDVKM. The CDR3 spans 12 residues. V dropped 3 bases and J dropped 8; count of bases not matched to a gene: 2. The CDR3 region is CASSFWTGEAFF. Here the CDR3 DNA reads TGTGCCAGCAGTTTCTGGACAGGGGAAGCTTTCTTT.

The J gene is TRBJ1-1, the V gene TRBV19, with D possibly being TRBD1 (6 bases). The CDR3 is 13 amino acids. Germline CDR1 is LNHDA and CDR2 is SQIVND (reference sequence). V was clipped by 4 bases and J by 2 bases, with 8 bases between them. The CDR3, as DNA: TGTGCCAGTAGTACAGGGGCAAACACTGAAGCTTTCTTT. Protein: CASSTGANTEAFF.

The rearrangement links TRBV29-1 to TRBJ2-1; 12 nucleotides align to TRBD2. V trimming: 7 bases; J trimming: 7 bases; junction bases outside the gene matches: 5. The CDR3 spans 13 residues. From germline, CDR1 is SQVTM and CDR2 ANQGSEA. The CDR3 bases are TGCAGCGCTGGACTAGCGGGACCGAATGAGCAGTTCTTC. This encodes CSAGLAGPNEQFF.

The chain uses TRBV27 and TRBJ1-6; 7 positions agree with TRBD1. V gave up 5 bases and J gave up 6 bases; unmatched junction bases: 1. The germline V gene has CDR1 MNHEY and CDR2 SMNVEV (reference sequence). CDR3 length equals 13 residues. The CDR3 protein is CASSNRGNSPLHF. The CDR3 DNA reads TGTGCCAGCAGTAACAGGGGTAATTCACCCCTCCACTTT.

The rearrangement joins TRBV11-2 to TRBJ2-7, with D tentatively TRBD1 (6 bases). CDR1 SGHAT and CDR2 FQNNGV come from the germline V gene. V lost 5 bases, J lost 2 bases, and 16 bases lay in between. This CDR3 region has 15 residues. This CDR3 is CASSILWGQTYEQYF. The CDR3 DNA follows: TGTGCCAGCAGCATACTCTGGGGACAAACCTACGAGCAGTACTTC.

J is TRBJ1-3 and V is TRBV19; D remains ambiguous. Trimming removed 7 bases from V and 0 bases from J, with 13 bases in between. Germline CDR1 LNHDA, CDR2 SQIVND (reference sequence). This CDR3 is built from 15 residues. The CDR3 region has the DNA TGTGCCAGTACCAACGATCAGGCCTCTGGAAACACCATATATTTT. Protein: CASTNDQASGNTIYF.

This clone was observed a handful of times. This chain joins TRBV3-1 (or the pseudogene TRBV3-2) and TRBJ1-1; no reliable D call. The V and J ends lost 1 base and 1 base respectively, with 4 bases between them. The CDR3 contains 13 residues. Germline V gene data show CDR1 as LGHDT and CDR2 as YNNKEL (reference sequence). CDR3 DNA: TGTGCCAGCAGCCAAGGCAGGAACACTGAAGCTTTCTTT. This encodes CASSQGRNTEAFF.

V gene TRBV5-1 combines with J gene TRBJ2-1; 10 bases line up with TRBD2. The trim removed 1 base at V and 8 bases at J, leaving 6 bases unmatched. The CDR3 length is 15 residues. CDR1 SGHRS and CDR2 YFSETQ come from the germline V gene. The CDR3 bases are TGCGCCAGCAGCTTGCCGCTAGCGGGAGACCATGAGCAGTTCTTC. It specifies CASSLPLAGDHEQFF.

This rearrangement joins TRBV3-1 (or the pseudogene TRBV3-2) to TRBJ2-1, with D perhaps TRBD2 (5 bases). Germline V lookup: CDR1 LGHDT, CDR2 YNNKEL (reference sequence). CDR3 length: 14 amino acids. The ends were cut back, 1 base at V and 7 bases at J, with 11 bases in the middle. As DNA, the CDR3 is TGTGCCAGCAGCCAAGTAGCGAGGTTGAATGAGCAGTTCTTC. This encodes CASSQVARLNEQFF.

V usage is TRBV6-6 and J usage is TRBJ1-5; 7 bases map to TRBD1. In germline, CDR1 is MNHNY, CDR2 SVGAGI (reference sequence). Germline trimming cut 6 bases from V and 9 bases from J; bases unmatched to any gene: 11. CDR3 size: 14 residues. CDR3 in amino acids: CASSPDRDQGPQHF. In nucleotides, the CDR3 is TGTGCCAGCAGCCCCGACAGGGACCAAGGGCCCCAGCATTTT.

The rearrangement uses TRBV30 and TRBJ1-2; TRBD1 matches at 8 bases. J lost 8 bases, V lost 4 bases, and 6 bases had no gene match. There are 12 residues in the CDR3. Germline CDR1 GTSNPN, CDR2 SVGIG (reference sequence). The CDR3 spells CAWTGGGAGYTF. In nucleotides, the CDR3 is TGTGCCTGGACAGGGGGCGGTGCCGGCTACACCTTC.

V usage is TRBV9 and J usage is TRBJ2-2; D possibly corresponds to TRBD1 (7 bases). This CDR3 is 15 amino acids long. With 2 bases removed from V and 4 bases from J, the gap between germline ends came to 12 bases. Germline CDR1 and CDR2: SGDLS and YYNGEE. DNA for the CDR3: TGTGCCAGCAGCGTCCGACAGGGAGGCACCGGGGAGCTGTTTTTT. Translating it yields CASSVRQGGTGELFF. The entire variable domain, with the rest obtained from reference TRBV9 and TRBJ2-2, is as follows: DSGVTQTPKHLITATGQRVTLRCSPRSGDLSVYWYQQSLDQGLQFLIQYYNGEERAKGNILERFSAQQFPDLHSELNLSSLELGDSALYFCASSVRQGGTGELFFGEGSRLTVL.

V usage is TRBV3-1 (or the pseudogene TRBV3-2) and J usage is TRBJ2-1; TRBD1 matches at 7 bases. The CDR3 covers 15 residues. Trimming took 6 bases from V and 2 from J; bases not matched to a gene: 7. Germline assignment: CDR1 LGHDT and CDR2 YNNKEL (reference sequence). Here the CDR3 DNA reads TGTGCCAGCAGTCAGGGGGATCTCACCTACAATGAGCAGTTCTTC. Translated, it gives CASSQGDLTYNEQFF.

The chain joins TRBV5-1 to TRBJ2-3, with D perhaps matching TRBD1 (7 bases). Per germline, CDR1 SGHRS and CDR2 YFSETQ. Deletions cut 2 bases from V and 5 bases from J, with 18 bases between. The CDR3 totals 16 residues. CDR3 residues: CASSLGGGLQGDTQYF. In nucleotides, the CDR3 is TGCGCCAGCAGCTTAGGAGGGGGCTTACAGGGAGATACGCAGTATTTT.

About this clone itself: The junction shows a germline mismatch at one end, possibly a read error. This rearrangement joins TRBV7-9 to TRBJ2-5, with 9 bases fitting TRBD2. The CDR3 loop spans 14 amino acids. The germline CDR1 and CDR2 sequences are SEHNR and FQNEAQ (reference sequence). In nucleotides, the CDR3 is TGTGCCAGCAGCCTAGCGGGGCCCCAAGAGACCCAGTACTTC. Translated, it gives CASSLAGPQETQYF.

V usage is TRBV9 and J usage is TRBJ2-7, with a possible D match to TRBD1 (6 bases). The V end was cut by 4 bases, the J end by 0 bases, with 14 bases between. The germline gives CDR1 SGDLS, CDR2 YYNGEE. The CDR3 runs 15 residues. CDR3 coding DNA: TGTGCCAGCAGCTTCAAGACAGGCCCCTCCTACGAGCAGTACTTC. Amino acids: CASSFKTGPSYEQYF.

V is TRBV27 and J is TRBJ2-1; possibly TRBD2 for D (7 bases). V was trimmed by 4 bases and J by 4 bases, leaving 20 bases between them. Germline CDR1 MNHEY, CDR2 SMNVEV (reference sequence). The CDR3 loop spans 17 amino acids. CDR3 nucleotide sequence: TGTGCCAGCAGTTGGGGGGCGGGTCCTAGCGGATACAATGAGCAGTTCTTC. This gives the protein CASSWGAGPSGYNEQFF.

The CDR3 DNA reads TGCGCCAGCAGCCCAAACCCGGTAGCCTACGAGCAGTACTTC. This encodes CASSPNPVAYEQYF. This chain uses TRBV5-1 with TRBJ2-7; D call uncertain. The CDR3 has 14 amino acids. Per the germline V gene, CDR1 is SGHRS and CDR2 is YFSETQ. The germline V and J ends were trimmed by 4 bases and 2 bases, with 13 bases remaining between them.

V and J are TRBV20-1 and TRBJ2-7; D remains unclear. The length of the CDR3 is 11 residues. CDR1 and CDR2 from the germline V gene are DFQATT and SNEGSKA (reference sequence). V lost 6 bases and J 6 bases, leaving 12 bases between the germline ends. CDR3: CSAVLLGEQYF. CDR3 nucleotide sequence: TGCAGTGCCGTACTATTGGGCGAGCAGTACTTC.

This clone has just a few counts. CDR3 nucleotides: TGTGCCAGCAGTTTAGAACGACTCTCGGACAGGGACAATGAGCAGTTCTTC. Translation gives CASSLERLSDRDNEQFF. The rearrangement joins TRBV28 to TRBJ2-1; 8 nucleotides match TRBD1. The CDR3 has 17 amino acids. The V and J ends lost 2 bases and 5 bases, in that order; junction bases with no gene match: 11. Per germline, CDR1 MDHEN and CDR2 SYDVKM.

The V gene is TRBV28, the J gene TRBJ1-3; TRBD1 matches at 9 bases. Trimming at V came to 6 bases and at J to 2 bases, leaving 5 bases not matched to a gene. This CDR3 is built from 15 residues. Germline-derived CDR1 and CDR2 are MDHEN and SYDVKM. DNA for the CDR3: TGTGCCAGCAGACATACAGGGGGCCCTGGAAACACCATATATTTT. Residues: CASRHTGGPGNTIYF.

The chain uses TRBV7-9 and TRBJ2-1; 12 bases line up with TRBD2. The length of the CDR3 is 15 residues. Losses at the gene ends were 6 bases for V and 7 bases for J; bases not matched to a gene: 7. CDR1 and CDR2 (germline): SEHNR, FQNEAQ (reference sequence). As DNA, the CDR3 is TGTGCCAGCAGATTGGGACTAGCGGGTGCAAATGAGCAGTTCTTC. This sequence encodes CASRLGLAGANEQFF.

CDR3 coding DNA: TGCGCCAGCAGCTTGGCCCCGACTAGCGGGAGTTTAGGGGTTGGTAAGACCCAGTACTTC. Translation: CASSLAPTSGSLGVGKTQYF. This chain joins TRBV5-1 and TRBJ2-5, with 12 bases lining up with TRBD2. This CDR3 contains 20 residues. V trimming: 0 bases; J trimming: 6 bases; junction bases outside the gene matches: 18. From germline, CDR1 is SGHRS and CDR2 YFSETQ.

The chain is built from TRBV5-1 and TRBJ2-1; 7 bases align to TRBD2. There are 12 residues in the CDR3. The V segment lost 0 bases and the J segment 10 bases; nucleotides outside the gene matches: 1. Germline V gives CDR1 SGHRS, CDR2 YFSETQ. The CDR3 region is CASSLASGEQFF. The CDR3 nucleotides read TGCGCCAGCAGCTTGGCTAGCGGAGAGCAGTTCTTC.

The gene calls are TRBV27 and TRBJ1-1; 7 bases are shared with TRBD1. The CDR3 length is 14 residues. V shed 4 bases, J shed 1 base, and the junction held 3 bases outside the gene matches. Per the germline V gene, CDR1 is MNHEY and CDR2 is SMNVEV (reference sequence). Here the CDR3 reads CASSSHRGNTEAFF. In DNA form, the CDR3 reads TGTGCCAGCAGTTCGCACAGGGGGAACACTGAAGCTTTCTTT.

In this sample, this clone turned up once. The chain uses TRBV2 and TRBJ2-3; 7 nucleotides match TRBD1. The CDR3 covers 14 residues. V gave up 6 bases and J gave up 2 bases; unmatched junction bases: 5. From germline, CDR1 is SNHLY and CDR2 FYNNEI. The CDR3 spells CASRPGQTTDTQYF. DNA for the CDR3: TGTGCCAGCAGGCCGGGACAGACCACAGATACGCAGTATTTT.

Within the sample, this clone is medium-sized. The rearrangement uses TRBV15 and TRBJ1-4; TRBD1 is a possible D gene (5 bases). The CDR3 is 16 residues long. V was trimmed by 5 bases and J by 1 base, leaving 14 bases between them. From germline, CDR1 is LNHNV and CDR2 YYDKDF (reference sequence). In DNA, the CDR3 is TGTGCCACCAGCGACCCAAATAGGGGAACTAATGAAAAACTGTTTTTT. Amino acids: CATSDPNRGTNEKLFF.